The entry below describes one TCR beta chain. Its antigen is not known. The data belong to a study of graft-versus-host responses after intestinal transplantation. Measured with immunoSEQ multiplex PCR; TCRdb has only the in-frame clones, and not every one. In the table there are 89,000 or so clones, roughly 80% of which are singletons. Germline lookup yields CDR1 SNHLY and CDR2 FYNNEI. V lost 5 bases, J lost 1 base, and 4 bases stayed unmatched. The CDR3 covers 15 residues. This TCR came from a human donor who received an intestinal transplant. The V and J genes are TRBV2 and TRBJ2-1, with 8 bases that match TRBD2. The sequencing used unstimulated CD4+ T cells sorted from spleen or lymph node cells, collected before intestinal transplant. The CDR3 coding sequence is TGTGCCAGCAGTCGGACTAGCCTTTCCTACAATGAGCAGTTCTTC. Its protein product is CASSRTSLSYNEQFF.